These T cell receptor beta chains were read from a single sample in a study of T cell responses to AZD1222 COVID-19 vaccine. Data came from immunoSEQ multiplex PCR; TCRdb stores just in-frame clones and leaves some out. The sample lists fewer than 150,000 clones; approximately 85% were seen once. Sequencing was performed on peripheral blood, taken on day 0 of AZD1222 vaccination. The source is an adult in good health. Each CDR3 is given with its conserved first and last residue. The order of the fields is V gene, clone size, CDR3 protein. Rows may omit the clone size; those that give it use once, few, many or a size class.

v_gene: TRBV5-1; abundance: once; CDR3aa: CASAGEIEGTEAFF
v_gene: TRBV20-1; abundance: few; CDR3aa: CSASSGSSGREPPETQYF
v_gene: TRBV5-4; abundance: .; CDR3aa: CASSPTGLINEQFF
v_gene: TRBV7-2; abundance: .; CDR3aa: CASRGGPSYEQYF
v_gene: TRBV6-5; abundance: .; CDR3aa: CASSSTFMNTEAFF
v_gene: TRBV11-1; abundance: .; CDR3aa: CARLTTNTIYF
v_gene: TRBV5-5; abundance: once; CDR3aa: CASSSALGQVNTEAFF
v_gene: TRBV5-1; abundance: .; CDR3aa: CASSFLTPGQQFF
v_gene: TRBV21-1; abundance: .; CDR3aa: CASSRRQGNTEAFF
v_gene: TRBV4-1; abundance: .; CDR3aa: CASSQDRSKGYSNQPQHF
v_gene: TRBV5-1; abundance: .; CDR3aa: CASSLADPNTEAFF
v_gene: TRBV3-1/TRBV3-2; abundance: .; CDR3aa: CASSQDGLVSNIQYF
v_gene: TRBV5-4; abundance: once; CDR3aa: CASSLETDNYGYTF
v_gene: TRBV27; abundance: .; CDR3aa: CASSLSTRRSSYNSPLHF
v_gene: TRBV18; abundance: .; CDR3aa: CASSPQTSGGSEQYF
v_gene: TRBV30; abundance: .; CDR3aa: CAWSTRTGVTNEKLFF
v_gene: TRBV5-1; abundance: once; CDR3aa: CASSLSWDRPPNYGYTF
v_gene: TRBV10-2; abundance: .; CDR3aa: CASSERDVGNQPQHF
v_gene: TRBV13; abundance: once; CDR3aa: CASSLGPRVDEQFF
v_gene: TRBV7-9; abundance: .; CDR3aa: CASSLGVGTVSYNEQFF
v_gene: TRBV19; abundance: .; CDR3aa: CASSIPPQPQHF
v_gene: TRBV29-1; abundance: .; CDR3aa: CSVGSTMTGFSEQYF
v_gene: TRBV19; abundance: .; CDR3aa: CASSRKSGSENTEAFF
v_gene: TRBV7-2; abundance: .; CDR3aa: CTSSLVPGPQPLHF
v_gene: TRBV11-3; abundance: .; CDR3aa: CASSLKEWREGSQSYEQYF
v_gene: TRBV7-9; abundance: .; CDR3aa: CASSSRGASSYNSPLHF
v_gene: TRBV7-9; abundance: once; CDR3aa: CASSLAGGREEAFF
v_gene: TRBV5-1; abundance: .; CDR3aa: CASSSQASSYNEQFF
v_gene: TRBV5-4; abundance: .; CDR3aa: CASSFTGRYTGYTF
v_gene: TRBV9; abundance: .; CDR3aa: CASSEGYTWGYEQYF
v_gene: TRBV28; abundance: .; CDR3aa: CASSNPTGFNTEAFF